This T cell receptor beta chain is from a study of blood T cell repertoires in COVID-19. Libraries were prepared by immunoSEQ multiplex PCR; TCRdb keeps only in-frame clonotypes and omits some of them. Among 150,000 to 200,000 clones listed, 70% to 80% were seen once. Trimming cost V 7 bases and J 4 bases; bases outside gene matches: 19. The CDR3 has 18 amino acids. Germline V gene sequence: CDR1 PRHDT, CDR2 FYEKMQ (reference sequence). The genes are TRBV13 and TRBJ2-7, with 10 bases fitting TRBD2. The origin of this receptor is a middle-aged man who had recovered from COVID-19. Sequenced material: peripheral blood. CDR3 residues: CASTMRYSSGTSEYEQYF. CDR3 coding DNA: TGTGCCAGCACCATGCGTTATTCGAGTGGGACTAGCGAGTACGAGCAGTACTTC.